This TCR beta chain stems from a study of blood T cell repertoires in COVID-19. Looking at the study overall: The United States, Italy and Spain were the sources of the acute and convalescent COVID-19 samples.

This clone has a single count. Only in-frame clones appear in the TCRdb table, and some are missing; sequencing was by immunoSEQ multiplex PCR. Altogether 75,000 to 100,000 clones are present, approximately 91% being singletons, with the ten largest covering 6% to 8%. Source material: peripheral blood. The receptor was derived from an older man with acute or convalescent COVID-19.

The CDR3 DNA reads as TGTGCCAGCAGCCTACAGGGGGCACTCACCGGGGAGCTGTTTTTT. Its protein product is CASSLQGALTGELFF. The V gene is TRBV6-5, the J gene TRBJ2-2; 9 positions match TRBD1. V dropped 6 bases and J dropped 4; count of bases not matched to a gene: 6. From germline, CDR1 is MNHEY and CDR2 SVGAGI. CDR3 length: 15 amino acids.